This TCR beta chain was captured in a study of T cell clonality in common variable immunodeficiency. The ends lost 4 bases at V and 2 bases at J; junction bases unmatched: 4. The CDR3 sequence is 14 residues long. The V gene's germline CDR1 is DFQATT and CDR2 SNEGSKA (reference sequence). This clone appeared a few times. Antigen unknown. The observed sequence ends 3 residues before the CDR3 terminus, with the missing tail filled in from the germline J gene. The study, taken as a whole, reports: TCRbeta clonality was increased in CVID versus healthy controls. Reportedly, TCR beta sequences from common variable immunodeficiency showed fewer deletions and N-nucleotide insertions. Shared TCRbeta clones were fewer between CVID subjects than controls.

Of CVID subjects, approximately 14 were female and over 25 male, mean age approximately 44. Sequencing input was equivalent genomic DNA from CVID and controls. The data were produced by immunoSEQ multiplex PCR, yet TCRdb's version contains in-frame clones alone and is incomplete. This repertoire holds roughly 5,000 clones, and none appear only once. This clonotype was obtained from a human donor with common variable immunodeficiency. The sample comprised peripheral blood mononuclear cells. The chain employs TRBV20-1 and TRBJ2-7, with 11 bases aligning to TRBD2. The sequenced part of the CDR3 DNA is TGCAGTGCTACCTATAGCGGGAGGGCCTACGAG. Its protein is CSATYSGRAYE. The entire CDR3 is CSATYSGRAYEQYF.